These T cell receptor beta chains were read from a single sample in a study of OX40 agonist ivuxolimab in advanced cancers. The data were produced by immunoSEQ multiplex PCR, yet TCRdb's version contains in-frame clones alone and is incomplete. Among some 66,000 clones listed, approximately 90% were seen once. The sample in question was CD4+ or CD8+ T cells sorted from blood, obtained in a trial of the OX40 agonist ivuxolimab. These receptors all come from an adult with an advanced solid tumor such as melanoma, head and neck, liver or kidney cancer. CDR3s include the opening cysteine and the closing phenylalanine or tryptophan. D genes are given only for firm matches. Only part of the rows carry a size: once, few, many, or a class if the clone is expanded.

size: few
J: TRBJ1-5
V: TRBV2
D: -
length: 14
DNA: TGTGCCAGCACCGGACAGTATAGCAATCAGCCCCAGCATTTT
CDR3: CASTGQYSNQPQHF

size: -
J: TRBJ1-2
V: TRBV2
D: -
length: 14
DNA: TGTGCCAGCAGTAGAGGCGGAATCAACTATGGCTACACCTTC
CDR3: CASSRGGINYGYTF

size: -
J: TRBJ1-1
V: TRBV10-3
D: -
length: 14
DNA: TGTGCCATCAGTGAGTTCGACACGAACACTGAAGCTTTCTTT
CDR3: CAISEFDTNTEAFF

size: -
J: TRBJ1-3
V: TRBV11-2
D: -
length: 14
DNA: TGTGCCAGCAGCTTAATGTCGGGTGAAGACACCATATATTTT
CDR3: CASSLMSGEDTIYF

size: -
J: TRBJ2-7
V: TRBV18
D: -
length: 14
DNA: TGTGCCAGCTCACCACGCGCGACGTCCTACGAGCAGTACTTC
CDR3: CASSPRATSYEQYF

size: -
J: TRBJ2-5
V: TRBV7-9
D: -
length: 13
DNA: TGTGCCAGCAGCTGGGACAACCAAGAGACCCAGTACTTC
CDR3: CASSWDNQETQYF

size: -
J: TRBJ2-1
V: TRBV29-1
D: -
length: 13
DNA: TGCAGCGCCGCGGGACGCATAGACAATGAGCAGTTCTTC
CDR3: CSAAGRIDNEQFF

size: -
J: TRBJ1-5
V: TRBV18
D: TRBD1
length: 16
DNA: TGTGCCAGCTCAGGCTCTGGGACAGGGGGCCGGCAGCCCCAGCATTTT
CDR3: CASSGSGTGGRQPQHF

size: once
J: TRBJ2-1
V: TRBV29-1
D: -
length: 12
DNA: TGCAGCACGGGACTGACATACAATGAGCAGTTCTTC
CDR3: CSTGLTYNEQFF

size: -
J: TRBJ1-5
V: TRBV10-3
D: -
length: 13
DNA: TGTGCCATCGGCGACAGGCTAAATCAGCCCCAGCATTTT
CDR3: CAIGDRLNQPQHF

size: -
J: TRBJ2-3
V: TRBV29-1
D: -
length: 13
DNA: TGCAGCGTTGAACCAGCCGATACAGATACGCAGTATTTT
CDR3: CSVEPADTDTQYF

size: -
J: TRBJ1-6
V: TRBV6-1
D: -
length: 14
DNA: TGTGCCAGCAGTGAAGGGATCAGTAATTCACCCCTCCACTTT
CDR3: CASSEGISNSPLHF

size: -
J: TRBJ1-2
V: TRBV5-6
D: TRBD1
length: 14
DNA: TGTGCCAGCAGCTCCGGGACAGTTTTCTATGGCTACACCTTC
CDR3: CASSSGTVFYGYTF

size: -
J: TRBJ2-7
V: TRBV27
D: TRBD2
length: 15
DNA: TGTGCCAGCAGTTTACGGACTAGCGGGTCCTACGAGCAGTACTTC
CDR3: CASSLRTSGSYEQYF

size: -
J: TRBJ2-3
V: TRBV2
D: -
length: 12
DNA: TGTGCCAGCAGTGAAGGAGGGTACACGCAGTATTTT
CDR3: CASSEGGYTQYF

size: -
J: TRBJ1-2
V: TRBV29-1
D: -
length: 12
DNA: TGCAGCGCATTCGGGGGGAACTATGGCTACACCTTC
CDR3: CSAFGGNYGYTF

size: -
J: TRBJ1-1
V: TRBV2
D: -
length: 12
DNA: TGTGCCAGCACTACAGGGTACACTGAAGCTTTCTTT
CDR3: CASTTGYTEAFF

size: -
J: TRBJ2-7
V: TRBV5-1
D: -
length: 14
DNA: TGCGCCAGCAGCGAGGACCCGACCTCCTACGAGCAGTACTTC
CDR3: CASSEDPTSYEQYF

size: -
J: TRBJ2-5
V: TRBV5-6
D: TRBD1
length: 15
DNA: TGTGCCAGCAGCTTTAAGGGGGCAAGCCAAGAGACCCAGTACTTC
CDR3: CASSFKGASQETQYF

size: -
J: TRBJ1-5
V: TRBV12-1
D: -
length: 18
DNA: TGTGCCAGCAGCTTTGAGGGGGGAAGGGGGTCTTGCAATCAGCCCCAGCATTTT
CDR3: CASSFEGGRGSCNQPQHF

size: -
J: TRBJ2-1
V: TRBV10-3
D: -
length: 15
DNA: TGTGCCATCAGTGTTGGGGGCCTATTGTACAATGAGCAGTTCTTC
CDR3: CAISVGGLLYNEQFF

size: -
J: TRBJ1-5
V: TRBV23-1
D: TRBD1
length: 16
DNA: TGCGCCAGCAGTCAAACGTGGACAGGGGGCTATCAGCCCCAGCATTTT
CDR3: CASSQTWTGGYQPQHF

size: -
J: TRBJ2-7
V: TRBV9
D: TRBD1
length: 14
DNA: TGTGCCAGCAGCGCGGGACAGGGATACTACGAGCAGTACTTC
CDR3: CASSAGQGYYEQYF

size: once
J: TRBJ1-1
V: TRBV2
D: -
length: 11
DNA: TGTGCCAGCAGTGAAGCGCTGGGAGCTTTCTTT
CDR3: CASSEALGAFF

size: once
J: TRBJ1-1
V: TRBV7-8
D: -
length: 14
DNA: TGTGCCAGCAGCTTGGGGCAAAAAGACACTGAAGCTTTCTTT
CDR3: CASSLGQKDTEAFF

size: few
J: TRBJ1-1
V: TRBV28
D: -
length: 12
DNA: TGTGCCAGCAGAACAGGGACCACTGAAGCTTTCTTT
CDR3: CASRTGTTEAFF

size: -
J: TRBJ2-3
V: TRBV5-4
D: -
length: 14
DNA: TGTGCCAGCAGCTCTTGGACACACACGGATACGCAGTATTTT
CDR3: CASSSWTHTDTQYF

size: -
J: TRBJ1-3
V: TRBV6-6
D: -
length: 15
DNA: TGTGCCAGCAGTTACGGACAGATCTCTGGAAACACCATATATTTT
CDR3: CASSYGQISGNTIYF

size: -
J: TRBJ2-7
V: TRBV7-9
D: -
length: 12
DNA: TGTGCCAGCAGCAGAGATGAAGGCGAGCAGTACTTC
CDR3: CASSRDEGEQYF

size: -
J: TRBJ2-3
V: TRBV11-2
D: TRBD2
length: 18
DNA: TGTGCCAGCAGCTTGGGACTAGCGGGGGACCTTAGCACAGATACGCAGTATTTT
CDR3: CASSLGLAGDLSTDTQYF

size: -
J: TRBJ1-3
V: TRBV28
D: -
length: 15
DNA: TGTGCCAGCAGTTCACCATCGGACTCAGGAAACACCATATATTTT
CDR3: CASSSPSDSGNTIYF

size: few
J: TRBJ1-1
V: TRBV9
D: TRBD1
length: 17
DNA: TGTGCCAGCAGCGTAGCCCTCCCCGGACAGGGTGTCACTGAAGCTTTCTTT
CDR3: CASSVALPGQGVTEAFF

size: -
J: TRBJ1-6
V: TRBV28
D: TRBD1
length: 16
DNA: TGTGCCAGCAGTCCCTACAGGGGGCTAAACGGATCACCCCTCCACTTT
CDR3: CASSPYRGLNGSPLHF

size: -
J: TRBJ1-2
V: TRBV12-5
D: -
length: 13
DNA: TGTGCTAGTGGTTTGGCAGGGAACTATGGCTACACCTTC
CDR3: CASGLAGNYGYTF

size: once
J: TRBJ1-1
V: TRBV6-1
D: TRBD1
length: 16
DNA: TGTGCCAGCAGTAAAGGACAGGGCGCCGTGAACACTGAAGCTTTCTTT
CDR3: CASSKGQGAVNTEAFF

size: -
J: TRBJ2-1
V: TRBV2
D: -
length: 16
DNA: TGTGCCAGCAGTAAAGAACGGTTCCATTCCTACAATGAGCAGTTCTTC
CDR3: CASSKERFHSYNEQFF

size: once
J: TRBJ2-7
V: TRBV27
D: -
length: 13
DNA: TGTGCCAGCAGTGGACTGGACGGTTACGAGCAGTACTTC
CDR3: CASSGLDGYEQYF

size: -
J: TRBJ2-1
V: TRBV5-1
D: -
length: 15
DNA: TGCGCCAGTTCAGGGGGGGGCCCACCCTACAATGAGCAGTTCTTC
CDR3: CASSGGGPPYNEQFF

size: -
J: TRBJ1-1
V: TRBV18
D: TRBD1
length: 18
DNA: TGTGCCAGCTCTACCACTACAGGGGGCCATGTGGAGAACACTGAAGCTTTCTTT
CDR3: CASSTTTGGHVENTEAFF

size: -
J: TRBJ2-5
V: TRBV7-9
D: TRBD2
length: 15
DNA: TGTGCCAGCAGCTTTTGGACTAGTCGTCAAGAGACCCAGTACTTC
CDR3: CASSFWTSRQETQYF

size: -
J: TRBJ1-1
V: TRBV14
D: TRBD1
length: 13
DNA: TGTGCCAGTTCGGGACAGCAGAACACTGAAGCTTTCTTT
CDR3: CASSGQQNTEAFF

size: -
J: TRBJ2-7
V: TRBV28
D: TRBD1
length: 13
DNA: TGTGCCAGCAGGAGACAGGGGATAGACGAGCAGTACTTC
CDR3: CASRRQGIDEQYF

size: -
J: TRBJ1-3
V: TRBV19
D: -
length: 13
DNA: TGTGCCAGTCGCCAGTGGTCTGGAAACACCATATATTTT
CDR3: CASRQWSGNTIYF

size: -
J: TRBJ2-2
V: TRBV6-5
D: -
length: 12
DNA: TGTGCCAGCAGACACTACGGTGGGGAGCTGTTTTTT
CDR3: CASRHYGGELFF

size: -
J: TRBJ2-3
V: TRBV5-8
D: -
length: 11
DNA: TGTGCCAGCAGCTTCACAGATACGCAGTATTTT
CDR3: CASSFTDTQYF

size: -
J: TRBJ1-2
V: TRBV13
D: TRBD1
length: 17
DNA: TGTGCCAGCAGCTCGTCGGGACAGGGGATAGCTAACTATGGCTACACCTTC
CDR3: CASSSSGQGIANYGYTF

size: -
J: TRBJ2-2
V: TRBV5-1
D: -
length: 15
DNA: TGCGCCAGCAGCTTGGCGGATTATACACAGGGGGAGCTGTTTTTT
CDR3: CASSLADYTQGELFF

size: -
J: TRBJ1-4
V: TRBV2
D: -
length: 12
DNA: TGTGCCAGCAGGGCCGACGGTGAAAAACTGTTTTTT
CDR3: CASRADGEKLFF

size: -
J: TRBJ1-1
V: TRBV19
D: -
length: 14
DNA: TGTGCCAGTAGTAGGCAGGGCCAGAACACTGAAGCTTTCTTT
CDR3: CASSRQGQNTEAFF

size: -
J: TRBJ2-7
V: TRBV19
D: -
length: 13
DNA: TGTGCCAGTAGGGGTGGGCAGATCTACGAGCAGTACTTC
CDR3: CASRGGQIYEQYF

size: -
J: TRBJ2-1
V: TRBV19
D: -
length: 16
DNA: TGTGCCAGTAGTACAGGGGCCGGTGGTCTATACAATGAGCAGTTCTTC
CDR3: CASSTGAGGLYNEQFF

size: -
J: TRBJ1-4
V: TRBV18
D: -
length: 14
DNA: TGTGCCAGCTCAGACTTTGGGCAGGGGCAAAAACTGTTTTTT
CDR3: CASSDFGQGQKLFF